The clone carrying this T cell receptor beta chain was seen just once. The data are from a study of control samples from healthy donors and cancer patients. Measured with immunoSEQ multiplex PCR; TCRdb has only the in-frame clones, and not every one. This sample has roughly 120,000 clones; just over 90% occur once, and the top ten carry 4% to 4.5%. CDR3 length: 15 residues. Germline values: CDR1 ENHRY, CDR2 SYGVKD. Trimming pared 0 bases from V and 5 bases from J, leaving 10 bases between. This TCR came from a human donor in good health. The donor label of this sample is uncertain. Sequenced: blood. V usage is TRBV10-3 and J usage is TRBJ2-2, with D unclear. The CDR3 region has the DNA TGTGCCATCAGTGAGTCCGGGCTAGGGACCGGGGAGCTGTTTTTT. Encoded protein: CAISESGLGTGELFF.